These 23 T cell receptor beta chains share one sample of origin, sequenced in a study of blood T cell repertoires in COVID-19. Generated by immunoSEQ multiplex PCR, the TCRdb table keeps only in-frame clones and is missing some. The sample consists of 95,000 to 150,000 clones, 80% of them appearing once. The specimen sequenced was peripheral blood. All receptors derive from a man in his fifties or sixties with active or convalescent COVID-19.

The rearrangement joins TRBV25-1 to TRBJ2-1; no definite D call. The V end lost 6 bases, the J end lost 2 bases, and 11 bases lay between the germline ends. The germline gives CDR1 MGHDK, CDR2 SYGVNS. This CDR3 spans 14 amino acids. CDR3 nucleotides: TGTGCCAGCAGCCTCCCTTATCCCTACAATGAGCAGTTCTTC. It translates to CASSLPYPYNEQFF.

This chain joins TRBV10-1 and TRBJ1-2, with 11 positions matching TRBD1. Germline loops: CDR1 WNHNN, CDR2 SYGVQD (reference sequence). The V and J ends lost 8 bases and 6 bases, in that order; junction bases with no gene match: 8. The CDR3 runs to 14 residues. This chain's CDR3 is CASFRGQGVNGYTF. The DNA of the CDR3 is TGCGCCAGCTTTAGGGGACAGGGGGTAAATGGCTACACCTTC.

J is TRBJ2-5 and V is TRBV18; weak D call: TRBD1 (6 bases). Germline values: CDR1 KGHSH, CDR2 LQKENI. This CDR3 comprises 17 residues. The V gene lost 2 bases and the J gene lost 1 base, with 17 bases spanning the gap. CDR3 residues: CASSPGQGNGVQETQYF. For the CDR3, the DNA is TGTGCCAGCTCACCAGGCCAGGGGAACGGAGTCCAAGAGACCCAGTACTTC.

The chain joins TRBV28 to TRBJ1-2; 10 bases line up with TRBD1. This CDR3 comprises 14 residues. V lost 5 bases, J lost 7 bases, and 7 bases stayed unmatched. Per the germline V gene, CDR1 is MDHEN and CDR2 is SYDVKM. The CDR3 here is CASSLPGQGFGYTF. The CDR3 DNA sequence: TGTGCCAGCAGTCTGCCGGGACAGGGGTTTGGCTACACCTTC.

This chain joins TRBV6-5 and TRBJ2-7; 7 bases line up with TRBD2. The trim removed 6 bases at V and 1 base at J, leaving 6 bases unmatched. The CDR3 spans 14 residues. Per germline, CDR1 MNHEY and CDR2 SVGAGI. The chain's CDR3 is CASSTGGRSYEQYF. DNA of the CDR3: TGTGCCAGCAGCACGGGAGGACGTTCCTACGAGCAGTACTTC.

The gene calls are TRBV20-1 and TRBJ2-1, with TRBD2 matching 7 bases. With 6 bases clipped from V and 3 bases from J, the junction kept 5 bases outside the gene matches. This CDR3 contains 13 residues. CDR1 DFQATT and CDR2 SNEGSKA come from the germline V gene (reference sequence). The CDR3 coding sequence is TGCAGTGCCAGTAGGGAGGGCTACAATGAGCAGTTCTTC. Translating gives CSASREGYNEQFF.

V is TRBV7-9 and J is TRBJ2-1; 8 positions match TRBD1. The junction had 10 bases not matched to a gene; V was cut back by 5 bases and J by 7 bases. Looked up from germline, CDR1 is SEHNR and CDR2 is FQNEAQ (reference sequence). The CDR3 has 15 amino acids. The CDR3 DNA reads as TGTGCCAGCAGCGCGACAGGGGACTGGAGAAATGAGCAGTTCTTC. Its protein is CASSATGDWRNEQFF.

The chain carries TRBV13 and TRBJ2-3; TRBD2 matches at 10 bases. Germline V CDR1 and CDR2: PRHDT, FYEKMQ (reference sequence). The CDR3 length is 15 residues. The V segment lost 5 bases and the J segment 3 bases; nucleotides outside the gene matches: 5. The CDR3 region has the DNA TGTGCCAGCAGCAGGCGGACTAGCGGAACAGATACGCAGTATTTT. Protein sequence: CASSRRTSGTDTQYF.

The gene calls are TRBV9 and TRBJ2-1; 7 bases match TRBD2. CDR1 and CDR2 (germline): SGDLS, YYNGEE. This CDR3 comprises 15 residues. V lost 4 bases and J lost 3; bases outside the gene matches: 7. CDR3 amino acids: CASSPLADNYNEQFF. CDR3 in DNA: TGTGCCAGCAGCCCTCTAGCGGACAACTACAATGAGCAGTTCTTC.

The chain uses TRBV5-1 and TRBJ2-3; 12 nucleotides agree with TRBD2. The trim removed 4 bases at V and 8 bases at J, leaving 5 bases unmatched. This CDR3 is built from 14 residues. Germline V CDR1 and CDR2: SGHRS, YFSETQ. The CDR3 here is CASSLTSGSLTQYF. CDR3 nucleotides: TGCGCCAGCAGCCTGACTAGCGGGAGCCTTACGCAGTATTTT. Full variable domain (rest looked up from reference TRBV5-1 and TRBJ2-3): KAGVTQTPRYLIKTRGQQVTLSCSPISGHRSVSWYQQTPGQGLQFLFEYFSETQRNKGNFPGRFSGRQFSNSRSEMNVSTLELGDSALYLCASSLTSGSLTQYFGPGTRLTVL.

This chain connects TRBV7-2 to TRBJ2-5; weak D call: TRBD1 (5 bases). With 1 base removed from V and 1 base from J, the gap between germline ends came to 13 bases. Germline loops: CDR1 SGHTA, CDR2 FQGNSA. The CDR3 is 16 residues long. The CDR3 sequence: CASSLGGGQVQETQYF. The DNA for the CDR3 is TGTGCCAGCAGCTTAGGGGGCGGACAAGTCCAAGAGACCCAGTACTTC. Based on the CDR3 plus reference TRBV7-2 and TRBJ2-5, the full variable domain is GAGVSQSPSNKVTEKGKDVELRCDPISGHTALYWYRQSLGQGLEFLIYFQGNSAPDKSGLPSDRFSAERTGGSVSTLTIQRTQQEDSAVYLCASSLGGGQVQETQYFGPGTRLLVL.

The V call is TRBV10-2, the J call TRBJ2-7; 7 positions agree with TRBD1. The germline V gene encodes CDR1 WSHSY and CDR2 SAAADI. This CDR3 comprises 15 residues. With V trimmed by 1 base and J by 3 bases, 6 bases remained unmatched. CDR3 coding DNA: TGCGCCAGCAGTGAGTTCGGGACAGCTGACTACGAGCAGTACTTC. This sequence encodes CASSEFGTADYEQYF.

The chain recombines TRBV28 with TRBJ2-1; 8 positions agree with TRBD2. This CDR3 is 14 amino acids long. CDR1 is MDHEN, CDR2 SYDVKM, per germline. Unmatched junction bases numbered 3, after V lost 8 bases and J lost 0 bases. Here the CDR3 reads CASGGRSSYNEQFF. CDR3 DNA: TGTGCCAGCGGCGGGAGGTCCTCCTACAATGAGCAGTTCTTC.

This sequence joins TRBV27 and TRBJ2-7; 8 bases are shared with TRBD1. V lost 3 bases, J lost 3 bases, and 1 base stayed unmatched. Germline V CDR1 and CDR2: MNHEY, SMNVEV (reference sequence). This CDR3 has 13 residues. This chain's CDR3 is CASSFDRGYEQYF. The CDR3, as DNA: TGTGCCAGCAGTTTCGACAGGGGCTACGAGCAGTACTTC.

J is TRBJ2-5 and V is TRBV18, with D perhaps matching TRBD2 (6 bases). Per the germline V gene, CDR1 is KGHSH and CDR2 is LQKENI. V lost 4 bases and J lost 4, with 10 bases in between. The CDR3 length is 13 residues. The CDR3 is CASSRGVGETQYF. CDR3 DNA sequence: TGTGCCAGCTCACGGGGGGTTGGAGAGACCCAGTACTTC.

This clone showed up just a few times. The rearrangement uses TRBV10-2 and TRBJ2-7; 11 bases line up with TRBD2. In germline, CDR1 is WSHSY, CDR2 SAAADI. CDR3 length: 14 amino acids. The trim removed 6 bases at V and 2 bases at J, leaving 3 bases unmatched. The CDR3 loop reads CASRAGLAAYEQYF. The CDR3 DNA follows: TGCGCCAGCAGGGCGGGACTAGCGGCCTACGAGCAGTACTTC.

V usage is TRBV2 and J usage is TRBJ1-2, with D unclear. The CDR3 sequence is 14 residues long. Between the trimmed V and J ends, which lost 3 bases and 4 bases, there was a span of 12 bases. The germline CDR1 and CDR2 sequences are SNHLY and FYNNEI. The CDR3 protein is CASSDMQRRYGYTF. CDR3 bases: TGTGCCAGCAGTGACATGCAGAGGCGCTATGGCTACACCTTC.

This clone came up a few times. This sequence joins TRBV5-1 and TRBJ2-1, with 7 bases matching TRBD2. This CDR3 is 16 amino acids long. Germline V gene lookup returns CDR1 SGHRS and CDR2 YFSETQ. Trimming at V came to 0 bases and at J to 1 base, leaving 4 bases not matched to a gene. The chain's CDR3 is CASSLDLAVSYNEQFF. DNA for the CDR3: TGCGCCAGCAGCTTGGATCTAGCGGTTTCCTACAATGAGCAGTTCTTC.

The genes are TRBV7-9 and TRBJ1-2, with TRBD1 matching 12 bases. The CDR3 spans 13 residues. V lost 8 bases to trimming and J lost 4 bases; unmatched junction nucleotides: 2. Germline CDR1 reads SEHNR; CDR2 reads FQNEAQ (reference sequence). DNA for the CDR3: TGTGCCAGCGGGACAGGGGGCTTCTATGGCTACACCTTC. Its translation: CASGTGGFYGYTF.

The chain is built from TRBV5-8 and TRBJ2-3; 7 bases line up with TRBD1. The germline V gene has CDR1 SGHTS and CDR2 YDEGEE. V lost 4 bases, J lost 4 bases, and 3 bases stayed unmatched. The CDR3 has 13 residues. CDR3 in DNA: TGTGCCAGCAGCCCCACAGGGGCAGATACGCAGTATTTT. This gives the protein CASSPTGADTQYF.

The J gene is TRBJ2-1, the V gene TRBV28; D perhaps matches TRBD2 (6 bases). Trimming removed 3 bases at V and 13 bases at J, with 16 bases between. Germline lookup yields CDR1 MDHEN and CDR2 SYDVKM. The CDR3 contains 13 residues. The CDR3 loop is CASSLEGLRIQFF. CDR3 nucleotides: TGTGCCAGCAGTTTGGAGGGACTTCGGATCCAGTTCTTC.

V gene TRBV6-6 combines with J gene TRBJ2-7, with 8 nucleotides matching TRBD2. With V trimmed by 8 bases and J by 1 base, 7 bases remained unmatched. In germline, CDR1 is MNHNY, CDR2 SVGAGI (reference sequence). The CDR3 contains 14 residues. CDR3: CASCQRGPSYEQYF. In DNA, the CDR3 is TGTGCCAGCTGCCAGCGGGGGCCATCCTACGAGCAGTACTTC.

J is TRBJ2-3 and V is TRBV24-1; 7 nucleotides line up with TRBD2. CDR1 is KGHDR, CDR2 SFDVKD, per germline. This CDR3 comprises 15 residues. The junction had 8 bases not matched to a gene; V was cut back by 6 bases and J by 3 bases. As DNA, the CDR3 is TGTGCCACCAGTCTCGGCGGGAGTAGGACAGATACGCAGTATTTT. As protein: CATSLGGSRTDTQYF.